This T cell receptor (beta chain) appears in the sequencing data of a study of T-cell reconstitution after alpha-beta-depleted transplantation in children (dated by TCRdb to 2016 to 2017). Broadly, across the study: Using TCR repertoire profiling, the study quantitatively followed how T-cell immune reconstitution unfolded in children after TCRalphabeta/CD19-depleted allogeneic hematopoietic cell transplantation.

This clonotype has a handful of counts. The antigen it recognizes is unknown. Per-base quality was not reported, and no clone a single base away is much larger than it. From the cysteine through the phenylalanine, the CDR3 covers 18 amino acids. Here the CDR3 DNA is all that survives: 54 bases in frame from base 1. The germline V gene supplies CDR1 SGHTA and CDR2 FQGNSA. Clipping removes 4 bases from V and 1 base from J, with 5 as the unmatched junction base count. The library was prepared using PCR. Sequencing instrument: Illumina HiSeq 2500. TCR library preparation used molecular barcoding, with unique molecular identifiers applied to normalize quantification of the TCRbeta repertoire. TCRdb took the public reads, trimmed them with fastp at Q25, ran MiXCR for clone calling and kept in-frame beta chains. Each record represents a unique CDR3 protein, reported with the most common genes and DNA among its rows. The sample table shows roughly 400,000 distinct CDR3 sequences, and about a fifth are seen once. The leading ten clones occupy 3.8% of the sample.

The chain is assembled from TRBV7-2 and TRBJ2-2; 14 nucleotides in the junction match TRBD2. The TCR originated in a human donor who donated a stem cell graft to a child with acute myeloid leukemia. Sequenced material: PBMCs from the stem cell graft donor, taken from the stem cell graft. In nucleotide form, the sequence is TGTGCCAGCAGCTCGAAAGGACTAGCGGGAGGGAACACCGGGGAGCTGTTTTTT. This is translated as CASSSKGLAGGNTGELFF.